Listed below are T cell receptor beta chains from one sample, sequenced in a study of blood T cells in healthy people across ages. TCRdb redid the calling of the 5' RACE reads with MiXCR, one entry per CDR3 protein. The sample shows some 700,000 distinct CDR3 sequences, about 24% of them seen only once. Material: blood. All receptors come from a man in his 70s in good health. CDR3s include the opening cysteine and the closing phenylalanine or tryptophan. A D gene is named only where the DNA matches it firmly. Clone size appears in some rows only: once, few, many, or a class for an expanded clone.

CDR3 protein,CDR3 DNA,V gene,D gene,clone size,J gene
CSATIFAAVTTDTQYF,TGCAGTGCTACTATCTTTGCGGCGGTTACCACAGATACGCAGTATTTT,TRBV20-1,.,many,TRBJ2-3
CASSQPGFGTDTQYF,TGTGCCAGCAGCCAACCAGGGTTTGGAACAGATACGCAGTATTTT,TRBV3-1,.,few,TRBJ2-3
CASSYTSAAYNEQFF,TGTGCCAGCAGCTACACTAGCGCCGCCTACAATGAGCAGTTCTTC,TRBV7-2,TRBD2,.,TRBJ2-1
CSGGSGNYGYTF,TGCAGCGGGGGCTCAGGGAACTATGGCTACACCTTC,TRBV29-1,.,.,TRBJ1-2
CASSLLRPRGSTEAFF,TGTGCCAGCAGCTTACTAAGGCCGAGGGGGTCCACTGAAGCTTTCTTT,TRBV11-2,.,.,TRBJ1-1
CASTAWLAGGMNSNTGELFF,TGTGCCAGCACCGCCTGGTTGGCGGGGGGCATGAATTCGAACACCGGGGAGCTGTTTTTT,TRBV4-2,TRBD2,few,TRBJ2-2
CAIRGSTDTQYF,TGTGCCATCAGAGGATCGACAGATACGCAGTATTTT,TRBV10-3,.,.,TRBJ2-3
CSATYDRGNYGYTF,TGCAGTGCTACCTATGACAGGGGGAACTATGGCTACACCTTC,TRBV20-1,TRBD1,.,TRBJ1-2
CASSPLSWGANTEAFF,TGTGCCAGCTCACCACTGTCATGGGGGGCAAACACTGAAGCTTTCTTT,TRBV18,.,.,TRBJ1-1
CSVEWGGTQYF,TGCAGCGTTGAGTGGGGAGGTACGCAGTATTTT,TRBV29-1,.,.,TRBJ2-3
CASSSRDRDTDTQYF,TGCGCCAGCAGCTCCCGGGACAGGGACACAGATACGCAGTATTTT,TRBV5-1,TRBD1,few,TRBJ2-3
CASSSMGGNQPQHF,TGTGCCAGCAGTTCTATGGGCGGCAATCAGCCCCAGCATTTT,TRBV12-3/TRBV12-4,.,once,TRBJ1-5
CASSRPGGRYTDTQYF,TGTGCCAGCAGCCGCCCAGGGGGAAGGTACACAGATACGCAGTATTTT,TRBV14,TRBD1,few,TRBJ2-3
CASSFSTGGGETQYF,TGTGCCAGCAGCTTCTCGACAGGGGGCGGGGAGACCCAGTACTTC,TRBV7-9,TRBD1,few,TRBJ2-5
CASSPHRVVVGQPQHF,TGTGCCAGCTCACCACACAGGGTTGTGGTAGGACAGCCCCAGCATTTT,TRBV18,.,.,TRBJ1-5
CASSQVEGTYGYTF,TGTGCCAGCAGCCAAGTCGAAGGGACTTATGGCTACACCTTC,TRBV14,.,few,TRBJ1-2
CSAREGSLAKNIQYF,TGCAGTGCTAGAGAGGGCAGTCTAGCCAAAAACATTCAGTACTTC,TRBV20-1,.,.,TRBJ2-4
CSVGVSSSYEQYF,TGCAGCGTTGGAGTCAGTTCCTCCTACGAGCAGTACTTC,TRBV29-1,.,many,TRBJ2-7
CASSIGQGNTIYF,TGTGCCAGCAGCATAGGACAGGGAAACACCATATATTTT,TRBV7-2,.,few,TRBJ1-3
CATSPSGSLDNEQFF,TGTGCCACCAGTCCCAGCGGGAGCTTGGACAATGAGCAGTTCTTC,TRBV24-1,TRBD2,few,TRBJ2-1
CASSATQKNIQYF,TGTGCCAGCAGCGCCACCCAGAAAAACATTCAGTACTTC,TRBV9,.,many,TRBJ2-4
CASSPLDVQETQYF,TGTGCCAGCTCACCACTCGACGTCCAAGAGACCCAGTACTTC,TRBV18,.,.,TRBJ2-5